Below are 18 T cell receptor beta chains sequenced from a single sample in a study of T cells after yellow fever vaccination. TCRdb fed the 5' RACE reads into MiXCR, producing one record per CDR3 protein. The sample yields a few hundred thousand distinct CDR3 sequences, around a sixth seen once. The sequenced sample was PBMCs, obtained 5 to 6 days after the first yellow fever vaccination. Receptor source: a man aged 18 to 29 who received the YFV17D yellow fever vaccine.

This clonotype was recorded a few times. The chain's CDR3 is CASSTRLAGYGEQFF. The CDR3, as DNA: TGTGCCAGCAGCACTCGACTAGCGGGCTATGGGGAGCAGTTCTTC. This chain uses TRBV5-5 with TRBJ2-1; 10 bases are a match to TRBD2. J gave up 10 bases and V 4 bases, and 11 bases lay outside the gene matches. Germline V lookup: CDR1 SGHKS, CDR2 YYEKEE (reference sequence). The CDR3 is made up of 15 amino acids. Full variable domain (outside the CDR3, taken from reference TRBV5-5 and TRBJ2-1): DAGVTQSPTHLIKTRGQQVTLRCSPISGHKSVSWYQQVLGQGPQFIFQYYEKEERGRGNFPDRFSARQFPNYSSELNVNALLLGDSALYLCASSTRLAGYGEQFFGPGTRLTVL.

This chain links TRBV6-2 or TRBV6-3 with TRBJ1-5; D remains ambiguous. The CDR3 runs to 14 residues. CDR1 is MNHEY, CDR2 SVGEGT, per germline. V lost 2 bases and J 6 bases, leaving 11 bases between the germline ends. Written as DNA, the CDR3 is TGTGCCAGCAGTTACGCCGGCCGGGCTCAGCCCCAGCATTTT. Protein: CASSYAGRAQPQHF.

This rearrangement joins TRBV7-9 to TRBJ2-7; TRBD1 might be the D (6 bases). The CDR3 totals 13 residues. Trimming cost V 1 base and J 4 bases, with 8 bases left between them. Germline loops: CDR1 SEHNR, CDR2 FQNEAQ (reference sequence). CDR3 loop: CASSLGTEYEQYF. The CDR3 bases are TGTGCCAGCAGCTTAGGGACAGAGTACGAGCAGTACTTC.

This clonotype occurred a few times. CDR3 in DNA: TGTGCCACCTCCGGGACAGCTAATCTTAATTCACCCCTCCACTTT. It yields the protein CATSGTANLNSPLHF. J is TRBJ1-6 and V is TRBV6-1, with 7 positions matching TRBD1. CDR3 length: 15 residues. The germline CDR1 and CDR2 sequences are MNHNS and SASEGT. V shed 10 bases and J 6 bases; nucleotides not matched to a gene: 12.

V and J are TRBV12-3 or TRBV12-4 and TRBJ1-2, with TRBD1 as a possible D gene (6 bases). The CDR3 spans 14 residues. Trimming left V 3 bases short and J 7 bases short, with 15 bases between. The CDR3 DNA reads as TGTGCCAGCAGTTTGTTACAGGGAGTTTCTGGCTACACCTTC. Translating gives CASSLLQGVSGYTF.

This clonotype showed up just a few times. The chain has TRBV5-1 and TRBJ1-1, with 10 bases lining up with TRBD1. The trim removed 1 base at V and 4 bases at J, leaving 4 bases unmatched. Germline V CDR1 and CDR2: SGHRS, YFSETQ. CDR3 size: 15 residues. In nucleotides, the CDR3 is TGCGCCAGCAGCTTGCGGACAGGGGGGACCACTGAAGCTTTCTTT. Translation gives CASSLRTGGTTEAFF.

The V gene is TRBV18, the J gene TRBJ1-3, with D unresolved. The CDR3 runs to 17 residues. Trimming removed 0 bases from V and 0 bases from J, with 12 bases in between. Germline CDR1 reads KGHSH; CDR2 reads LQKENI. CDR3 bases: TGTGCCAGCTCACCACCGGTAAAGCTCTCCTCTGGAAACACCATATATTTT. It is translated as CASSPPVKLSSGNTIYF.

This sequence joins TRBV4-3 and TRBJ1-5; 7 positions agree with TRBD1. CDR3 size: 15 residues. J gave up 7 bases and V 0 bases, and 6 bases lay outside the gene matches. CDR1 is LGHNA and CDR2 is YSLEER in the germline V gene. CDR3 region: CASSQDTGVRQPQHF. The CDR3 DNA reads TGCGCCAGCAGCCAAGATACAGGGGTGCGCCAGCCCCAGCATTTT.

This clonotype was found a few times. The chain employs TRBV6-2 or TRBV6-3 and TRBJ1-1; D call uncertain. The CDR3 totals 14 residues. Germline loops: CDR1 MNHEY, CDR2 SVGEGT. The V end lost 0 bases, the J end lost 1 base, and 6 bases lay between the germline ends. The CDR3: CASSYSLGNTEAFF. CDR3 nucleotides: TGTGCCAGCAGTTACTCCCTCGGGAACACTGAAGCTTTCTTT.

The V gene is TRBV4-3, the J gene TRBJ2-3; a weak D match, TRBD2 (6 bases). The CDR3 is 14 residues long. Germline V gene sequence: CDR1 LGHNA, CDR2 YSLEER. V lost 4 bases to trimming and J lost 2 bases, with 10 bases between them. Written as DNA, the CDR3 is TGCGCCAGCAGCCGGAGGGAGTACACAGATACGCAGTATTTT. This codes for CASSRREYTDTQYF.

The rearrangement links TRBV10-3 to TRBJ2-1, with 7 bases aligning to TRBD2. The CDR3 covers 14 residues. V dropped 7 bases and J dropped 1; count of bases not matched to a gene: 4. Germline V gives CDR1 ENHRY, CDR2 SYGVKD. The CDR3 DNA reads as TGTGCCATCACGGGGGAGGGTTCCTACAATGAGCAGTTCTTC. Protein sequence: CAITGEGSYNEQFF.

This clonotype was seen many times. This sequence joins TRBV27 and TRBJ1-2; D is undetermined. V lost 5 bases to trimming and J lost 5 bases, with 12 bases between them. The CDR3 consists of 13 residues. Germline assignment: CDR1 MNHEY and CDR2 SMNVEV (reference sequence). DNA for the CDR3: TGTGCCAGCAGTCACGGGCCTTTATATGGCTACACCTTC. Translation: CASSHGPLYGYTF.

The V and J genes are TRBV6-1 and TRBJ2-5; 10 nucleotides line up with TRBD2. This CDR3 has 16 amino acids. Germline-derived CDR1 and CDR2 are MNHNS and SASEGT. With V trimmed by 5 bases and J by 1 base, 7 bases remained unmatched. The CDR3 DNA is TGTGCCAGCAGTCCCCGGACTAGCGGAACCCAAGAGACCCAGTACTTC. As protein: CASSPRTSGTQETQYF.

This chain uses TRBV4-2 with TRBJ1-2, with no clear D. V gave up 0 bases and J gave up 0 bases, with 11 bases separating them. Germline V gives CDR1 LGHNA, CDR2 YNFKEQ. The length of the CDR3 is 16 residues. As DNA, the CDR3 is TGTGCCAGCAGCCAAGATCCCGTGGGTACTAACTATGGCTACACCTTC. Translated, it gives CASSQDPVGTNYGYTF.

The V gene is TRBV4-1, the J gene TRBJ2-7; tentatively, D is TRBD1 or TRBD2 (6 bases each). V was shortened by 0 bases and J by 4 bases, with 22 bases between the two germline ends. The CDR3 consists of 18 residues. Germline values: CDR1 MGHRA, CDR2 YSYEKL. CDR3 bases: TGCGCCAGCAGCCAAGACTCGGGCCGGAGGGTTAGGGGGTACGAGCAGTACTTC. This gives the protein CASSQDSGRRVRGYEQYF.

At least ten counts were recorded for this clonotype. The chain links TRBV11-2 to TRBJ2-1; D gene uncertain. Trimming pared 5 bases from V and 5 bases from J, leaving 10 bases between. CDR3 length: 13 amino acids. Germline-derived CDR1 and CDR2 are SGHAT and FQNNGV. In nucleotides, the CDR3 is TGTGCCAGCAGCCAGGCGCGTCACAATGAGCAGTTCTTC. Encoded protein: CASSQARHNEQFF. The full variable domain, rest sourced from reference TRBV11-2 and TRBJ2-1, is EAGVAQSPRYKIIEKRQSVAFWCNPISGHATLYWYQQILGQGPKLLIQFQNNGVVDDSQLPKDRFSAERLKGVDSTLKIQPAKLEDSAVYLCASSQARHNEQFFGPGTRLTVL.

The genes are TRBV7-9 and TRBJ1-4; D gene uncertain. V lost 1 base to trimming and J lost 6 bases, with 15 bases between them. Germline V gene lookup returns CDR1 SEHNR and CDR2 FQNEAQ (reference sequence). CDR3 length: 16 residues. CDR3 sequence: CASSLVTDFPDEKLFF. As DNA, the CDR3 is TGTGCCAGCAGCTTAGTCACGGACTTTCCTGATGAAAAACTGTTTTTT.

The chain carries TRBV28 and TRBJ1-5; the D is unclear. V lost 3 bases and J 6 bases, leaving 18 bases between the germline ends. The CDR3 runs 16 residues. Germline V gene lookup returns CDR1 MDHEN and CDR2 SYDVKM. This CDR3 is CASSFSGGRRVQPQHF. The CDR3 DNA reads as TGTGCCAGCAGTTTCTCTGGAGGGAGGAGGGTTCAGCCCCAGCATTTT.